This T cell receptor beta chain was captured in a study of blood T cells in healthy people across ages. Alongside a J-beta primer mix, a sample-barcoded 5' primer served in a second PCR lasting roughly 6 to 11 cycles. MiXCR, run by TCRdb on the 5' RACE reads, gives a single entry per CDR3 protein. The table includes over 950,000 distinct CDR3 sequences, roughly half detected once. A minimum of 6 million PBMCs was isolated per sample. The V and J ends lost 5 bases and 3 bases, in that order; junction bases with no gene match: 9. Germline loops: CDR1 MNHEY, CDR2 SVGEGT. CDR3 length equals 16 residues. The clonotype comes from a woman aged 60-75 years in good health. What was sequenced was blood. The chain employs TRBV6-2 or TRBV6-3 and TRBJ2-1, with 8 positions matching TRBD2. In nucleotides, the CDR3 is TGTGCCAGCAGTCCCATTAGCGGGATTCGCTACAATGAGCAGTTCTTC. Translated: CASSPISGIRYNEQFF.